These 28 T cell receptor beta chains were sequenced from one sample in a study of T-cell memory formation after mild COVID-19. TCRdb processed the 5' RACE reads anew with MiXCR; each CDR3 protein has one entry. The sample lists 500,000 to 600,000 distinct CDR3 sequences, roughly 17% occurring once. Source material: PBMCs or a T cell subset sorted from them (not recorded which). These receptors originate from an adult woman who had mild COVID-19 (a few samples of this study predate the infection). Cell type and time point are not known.

V is TRBV5-6 and J is TRBJ1-1; a weak D match, TRBD1 (5 bases). This CDR3 has 15 amino acids. Germline values: CDR1 SGHDT, CDR2 YYEEEE. Trimming left V 1 base short and J 1 base short, with 11 bases between. The CDR3 here is CASSLRRQKNTEAFF. In DNA form, the CDR3 reads TGTGCCAGCAGCTTGCGTAGACAGAAGAACACTGAAGCTTTCTTT.

This clonotype came up many times. The chain recombines TRBV12-3 or TRBV12-4 with TRBJ2-5; D possibly matches TRBD1 or TRBD2 (5 bases each). The CDR3 consists of 14 residues. V lost 4 bases and J 5 bases, leaving 14 bases between the germline ends. The CDR3 DNA follows: TGTGCCAGCAGTTATGGGGGAGAGTGGGAGACCCAGTACTTC. Translating gives CASSYGGEWETQYF.

This clonotype was detected a few times. V is TRBV30 and J is TRBJ2-5; 7 bases are a match to TRBD1. Germline trimming cut 3 bases from V and 3 bases from J; bases unmatched to any gene: 4. The CDR3 loop spans 13 amino acids. The germline V gene encodes CDR1 GTSNPN and CDR2 SVGIG (reference sequence). CDR3 loop: CAWRTGVEETQYF. The DNA for the CDR3 is TGTGCCTGGAGAACAGGGGTGGAAGAGACCCAGTACTTC. The variable domain in full, with the rest retrieved from reference TRBV30 and TRBJ2-5, is SQTIHQWPATLVQPVGSPLSLECTVEGTSNPNLYWYRQAAGRGLQLLFYSVGIGQISSEVPQNLSASRPQDRQFILSSKKLLLSDSGFYLCAWRTGVEETQYFGPGTRLLVL.

The V gene is TRBV4-1, the J gene TRBJ2-7; 9 bases align to TRBD1. V lost 1 base to trimming and J lost 5 bases; unmatched junction nucleotides: 12. Germline CDR1 reads MGHRA; CDR2 reads YSYEKL. CDR3 length: 17 amino acids. The CDR3 DNA follows: TGCGCCAGCAGCCAAGGTGGTGGACAGGGGCAGGACAACGAGCAGTACTTC. This codes for CASSQGGGQGQDNEQYF.

V gene TRBV7-3 combines with J gene TRBJ2-1; maybe TRBD2 (5 bases). Trimming took off 0 bases at V and 4 bases at J, with 10 bases between the two ends. The CDR3 is made up of 15 amino acids. Per germline, CDR1 SGHTA and CDR2 FQGTGA. DNA for the CDR3: TGTGCCAGCAGCTTAACAGGACTGGATTACAATGAGCAGTTCTTC. Translation gives CASSLTGLDYNEQFF.

J is TRBJ2-5 and V is TRBV4-2; D possibly corresponds to TRBD2 (6 bases). The CDR3 has 16 amino acids. The V gene's germline CDR1 is LGHNA and CDR2 YNFKEQ. The V end lost 4 bases, the J end lost 4 bases, and 19 bases lay between the germline ends. The CDR3 reads CASSPSGLRRGETQYF. DNA of the CDR3: TGTGCCAGCAGCCCATCGGGACTTCGTAGGGGAGAGACCCAGTACTTC.

The table lists this clonotype with many counts. The V gene is TRBV20-1, the J gene TRBJ2-3; 9 nucleotides align to TRBD2. V shed 3 bases, J shed 2 bases, and the junction held 6 bases outside the gene matches. CDR1 is DFQATT, CDR2 SNEGSKA, per germline (reference sequence). The CDR3 spans 15 residues. CDR3 nucleotides: TGCAGTGCTAGTTCTTCTAGCGGGGACACAGATACGCAGTATTTT. This encodes CSASSSSGDTDTQYF.

This sequence joins TRBV7-9 and TRBJ2-1; D gene unclear. Trimming left V 3 bases short and J 6 bases short, with 24 bases between. Germline lookup yields CDR1 SEHNR and CDR2 FQNEAQ (reference sequence). The CDR3 has 18 amino acids. CDR3 in DNA: TGTGCCAGCAGCTTTAGACTCGGGCTCCAAAAGGGTGGCAATGAGCAGTTCTTC. This translates into CASSFRLGLQKGGNEQFF.

With regard to this clonotype: One base away lies a much larger clone, so this may be a sequencing read error. V usage is TRBV9 and J usage is TRBJ2-3; D remains unclear. The germline V gene has CDR1 SGDLS and CDR2 YYNGEE. The CDR3 runs 13 residues. CDR3 protein: CAGSVADTDTQYF. The CDR3 bases are TGTGCCGGCAGCGTCGCTGACACAGATACGCAGTATTTT.

The chain uses TRBV12-3 or TRBV12-4 and TRBJ1-2, with unresolved D. The CDR3 totals 14 residues. The germline V and J ends were trimmed by 6 bases and 13 bases, with 24 bases remaining between them. CDR3: CASSYSGPTPVCTF. The CDR3 nucleotides read TGTGCCAGCAGCTACTCCGGGCCCACGCCAGTCTGCACCTTC.

The chain joins TRBV12-3 or TRBV12-4 to TRBJ2-1; 10 bases are shared with TRBD1. V was pared by 5 bases and J by 5 bases, with 12 bases of the junction left unmatched. The CDR3 covers 17 residues. The CDR3 region is CASSTTPGTGVNNEQFF. In DNA, the CDR3 is TGTGCCAGCAGTACAACGCCCGGGACAGGGGTAAACAATGAGCAGTTCTTC.

The chain employs TRBV25-1 and TRBJ2-3, with TRBD1 identical over 7 bases. Germline V lookup: CDR1 MGHDK, CDR2 SYGVNS. The trim removed 4 bases at V and 2 bases at J, leaving 3 bases unmatched. The CDR3 runs 14 residues. The CDR3 sequence is CASSAQGDTDTQYF. Here the CDR3 DNA reads TGTGCCAGCAGTGCCCAGGGGGACACAGATACGCAGTATTTT.

This clonotype appeared a few times. The chain carries TRBV7-8 and TRBJ2-1; 9 bases map to TRBD2. Trimming took 1 base from V and 2 from J; bases not matched to a gene: 6. Germline V gene data show CDR1 as SGHVS and CDR2 as FQNEAQ. CDR3 size: 17 residues. The CDR3 DNA sequence: TGTGCCAGCAGCTTAGGGCTAGCGGGATATACCTACAATGAGCAGTTCTTC. Residues: CASSLGLAGYTYNEQFF. Together with reference TRBV7-8 and TRBJ2-1, the CDR3 gives the full variable domain: GAGVSQSPRYKVAKRGQDVALRCDPISGHVSLFWYQQALGQGPEFLTYFQNEAQLDKSGLPSDRFFAERPEGSVSTLKIQRTQQEDSAVYLCASSLGLAGYTYNEQFFGPGTRLTVL.

The genes are TRBV29-1 and TRBJ1-5; 7 bases align to TRBD1. Looked up from germline, CDR1 is SQVTM and CDR2 is ANQGSEA. The CDR3 totals 13 residues. V shed 6 bases and J 3 bases; nucleotides not matched to a gene: 5. The CDR3 here is CSVAGQTNQPQHF. The CDR3 bases are TGCAGCGTCGCGGGACAGACCAATCAGCCCCAGCATTTT.

V and J are TRBV6-2 or TRBV6-3 and TRBJ2-1; D might be TRBD1 or TRBD2, each matching 5 bases. Germline lookup yields CDR1 MNHEY and CDR2 SVGEGT. This CDR3 is 17 amino acids long. The ends were cut back, 6 bases at V and 3 bases at J, with 21 bases in the middle. The CDR3 spells CASSTGDLGRLYNEQFF. The CDR3 nucleotides are TGTGCCAGCAGCACCGGTGATTTGGGACGACTCTACAATGAGCAGTTCTTC.

The table lists this clonotype with a few counts. The V call is TRBV29-1, the J call TRBJ1-4; 9 bases fit TRBD1. This CDR3 comprises 14 residues. CDR1 and CDR2 from the germline V gene are SQVTM and ANQGSEA. The junction had 7 bases not matched to a gene; V was cut back by 4 bases and J by 7 bases. For the CDR3, the DNA is TGCAGCGTTGTCGTACAGGGGGCCGGTGAAAAACTGTTTTTT. This encodes CSVVVQGAGEKLFF.

J is TRBJ2-2 and V is TRBV9; D remains ambiguous. Germline-derived CDR1 and CDR2 are SGDLS and YYNGEE. The V end was cut by 4 bases, the J end by 4 bases, with 14 bases between. This CDR3 contains 15 residues. The CDR3 reads CASSPAQALTGELFF. CDR3 in DNA: TGTGCCAGCAGCCCCGCTCAGGCCCTCACCGGGGAGCTGTTTTTT.

The V call is TRBV19, the J call TRBJ1-1; D is unclear. V lost 4 bases, J lost 5 bases, and 11 bases lay in between. Per germline, CDR1 LNHDA and CDR2 SQIVND (reference sequence). CDR3 length: 13 residues. CDR3 coding DNA: TGTGCCAGTAGTAGACGCGGTTTGACTGAAGCTTTCTTT. Residues: CASSRRGLTEAFF.

This clonotype occurred a few times. This chain joins TRBV6-1 and TRBJ2-5, with unresolved D. Per the germline V gene, CDR1 is MNHNS and CDR2 is SASEGT. The ends were cut back, 6 bases at V and 4 bases at J, with 6 bases in the middle. This CDR3 has 11 residues. For the CDR3, the DNA is TGTGCCAGCAGGCGGACAGAGACCCAGTACTTC. Its protein is CASRRTETQYF.

The CDR3 protein is CASSTSTGWVTEAFF. CDR3 bases: TGTGCCAGCAGTACCTCGACAGGGTGGGTCACTGAAGCTTTCTTT. The V call is TRBV12-3 or TRBV12-4, the J call TRBJ1-1; 7 bases are shared with TRBD1. The CDR3 extends over 15 amino acids. V lost 5 bases, J lost 4 bases, and 10 bases stayed unmatched.

In this sample, this clonotype turned up many times. The gene calls are TRBV7-8 and TRBJ2-1, with D unclear. This CDR3 spans 16 amino acids. The V and J ends lost 1 base and 1 base respectively, with 11 bases between them. The V gene's germline CDR1 is SGHVS and CDR2 FQNEAQ. For the CDR3, the DNA is TGTGCCAGCAGCTTAGTCCAATCCCAATCCTACAATGAGCAGTTCTTC. This translates into CASSLVQSQSYNEQFF.

This chain uses TRBV12-3 or TRBV12-4 with TRBJ1-5; D is unresolved. This CDR3 has 14 residues. V dropped 3 bases and J dropped 5 bases, with 11 bases sitting between them. CDR3 DNA sequence: TGTGCCAGCAGTTTTTCCAGGAAAGATCAGCCCCAGCATTTT. This gives the protein CASSFSRKDQPQHF.

This chain connects TRBV18 to TRBJ2-5, with no clear D. With 6 bases removed from V and 5 bases from J, the gap between germline ends came to 19 bases. Per the germline V gene, CDR1 is KGHSH and CDR2 is LQKENI. CDR3 size: 15 residues. The CDR3 DNA is TGTGCCAGCTCCCTATTGGGCTTCAAAAGGGAGACCCAGTACTTC. As protein: CASSLLGFKRETQYF. Using reference TRBV18 and TRBJ2-5 for the parts outside the CDR3, the full variable domain is NAGVMQNPRHLVRRRGQEARLRCSPMKGHSHVYWYRQLPEEGLKFMVYLQKENIIDESGMPKERFSAEFPKEGPSILRIQQVVRGDSAAYFCASSLLGFKRETQYFGPGTRLLVL.

This rearrangement joins TRBV2 to TRBJ1-1; D is unresolved. Germline V gives CDR1 SNHLY, CDR2 FYNNEI. The V end lost 7 bases, the J end lost 1 base, and 10 bases lay between the germline ends. The CDR3 runs to 13 residues. CDR3 DNA sequence: TGTGCCAGCATTCAATCTCAGAACACTGAAGCTTTCTTT. Amino acids: CASIQSQNTEAFF. The full variable domain, with the rest looked up from reference TRBV2 and TRBJ1-1, is EPEVTQTPSHQVTQMGQEVILRCVPISNHLYFYWYRQILGQKVEFLVSFYNNEISEKSEIFDDQFSVERPDGSNFTLKIRSTKLEDSAMYFCASIQSQNTEAFFGQGTRLTVV.

This clonotype came up many times. The chain recombines TRBV9 with TRBJ2-7; 8 bases align to TRBD1. J was trimmed by 2 bases and V by 4 bases; bases with no gene match: 8. CDR1 is SGDLS and CDR2 is YYNGEE in the germline V gene. The CDR3 runs to 15 residues. The CDR3 nucleotides are TGTGCCAGCAGCCCAGTCGCGGACAGGGCCTACGAGCAGTACTTC. As protein: CASSPVADRAYEQYF.

The V gene is TRBV5-5, the J gene TRBJ2-5, with D unclear. The germline CDR1 and CDR2 sequences are SGHKS and YYEKEE (reference sequence). This CDR3 region has 15 residues. V gave up 5 bases and J gave up 3 bases, with 17 bases separating them. The CDR3 protein is CASRDPGYEKETQYF. The CDR3 DNA reads as TGTGCCAGCAGAGATCCCGGCTACGAGAAAGAGACCCAGTACTTC.

The chain carries TRBV29-1 and TRBJ1-1, with a weak D call TRBD1 (5 bases). The V end was cut by 0 bases, the J end by 3 bases, with 17 bases between. CDR1 and CDR2 from the germline V gene are SQVTM and ANQGSEA. CDR3 length: 16 amino acids. Written as DNA, the CDR3 is TGCAGCGTTGAAGAGTTGGGGACCTCCGGGTACACTGAAGCTTTCTTT. Residues: CSVEELGTSGYTEAFF. The full variable domain, rest sourced from reference TRBV29-1 and TRBJ1-1, is SAVISQKPSRDICQRGTSLTIQCQVDSQVTMMFWYRQQPGQSLTLIATANQGSEATYESGFVIDKFPISRPNLTFSTLTVSNMSPEDSSIYLCSVEELGTSGYTEAFFGQGTRLTVV.

The sample holds a few counts of this clonotype. The V gene is TRBV7-9, the J gene TRBJ1-3, with 7 bases that match TRBD1. The CDR3 has 15 residues. J lost 0 bases, V lost 6 bases, and 5 bases had no gene match. CDR1 and CDR2 from the germline V gene are SEHNR and FQNEAQ (reference sequence). The CDR3 nucleotides read TGTGCCAGCAGTCGACAGGGAGACTCTGGAAACACCATATATTTT. The encoded protein is CASSRQGDSGNTIYF.